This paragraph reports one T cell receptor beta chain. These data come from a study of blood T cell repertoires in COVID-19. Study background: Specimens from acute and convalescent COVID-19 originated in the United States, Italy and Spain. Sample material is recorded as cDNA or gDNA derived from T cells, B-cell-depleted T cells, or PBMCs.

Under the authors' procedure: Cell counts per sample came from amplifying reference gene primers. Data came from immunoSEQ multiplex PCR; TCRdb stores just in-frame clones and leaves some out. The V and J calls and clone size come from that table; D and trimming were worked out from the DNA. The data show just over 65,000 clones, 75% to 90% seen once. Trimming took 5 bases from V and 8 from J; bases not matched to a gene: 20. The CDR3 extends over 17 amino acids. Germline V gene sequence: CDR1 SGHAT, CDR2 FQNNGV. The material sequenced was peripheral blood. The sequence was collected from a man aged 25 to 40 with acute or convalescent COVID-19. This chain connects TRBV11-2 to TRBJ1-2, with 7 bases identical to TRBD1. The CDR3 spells CASSRPGTVSGGRGYTF. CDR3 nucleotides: TGTGCCAGCAGCCGTCCCGGGACAGTTTCTGGCGGGCGGGGCTACACCTTC.